Here is one T cell receptor (beta chain) with its context. Its antigen is still unknown. This CDR3 is 11 amino acids long. Per the germline V gene, CDR1 is LNHDA and CDR2 is SQIVND (reference sequence). Trimming stripped 7 bases from V and 11 bases from J, with 12 bases between. Described treatment: roughly 18 received Ad26.COV2.S at low or high dose, single or two shots; 5 received placebo; per-sample allocation not given. Specimen acquisition occurred on day 63 following the initial vaccine or placebo injection. Within Boston, the person who donated was an adult of 18-55 years. Assay used: immunoSEQ multiplex PCR; TCRdb lists only in-frame clones, some missing. Here the sample spans about 480,000 clones, around nine tenths being singletons. The sample is drawn from a study of Ad26.COV2.S vaccination and SARS-CoV-2 variants. Regarding the study as a whole: Spike-specific TCR breadth ran higher among vaccine recipients than placebo recipients. Those who received vaccine or placebo ended up with similar non-spike TCR breadth.

The starting material was peripheral blood, obtained in a trial of Ad26.COV2.S vaccine versus placebo. The sequence came from a person between 18 and 65 years old who received the Ad26.COV2.S COVID-19 vaccine or a placebo. The chain couples TRBV19 to TRBJ1-5; D call uncertain. CDR3 residues: CASKAGGAQHF. The CDR3 bases are TGTGCCAGTAAGGCCGGTGGGGCCCAGCATTTT.